This TCR beta chain is drawn from a study of siplizumab effects on memory and regulatory T cells. Comments on this clone: Its antigen remains unknown.

V trimming: 4 bases; J trimming: 5 bases; junction bases outside the gene matches: 2. Germline CDR1 and CDR2: SQVTM and ANQGSEA. This CDR3 has 12 amino acids. Study findings and constraints: In siplizumab cultures, the suppressive function of proliferating Tregs remained unconfirmed. Naive T cells apparently outstripped memory cells in diversity and seemed major alloresponse contributors. Researchers could not give a naive or memory phenotype to roughly 75-95% of proliferating CD4+ or CD8+ clones.

It was about 100,000 TCR templates that were assayed per sample. Repertoires were generated with immunoSEQ multiplex PCR, while TCRdb's copy carries only in-frame clones and drops some. The data contain about 100,000 clones, about 94% of them seen just once; the ten biggest clones take up 1% to 1.5%. The origin of this receptor is a human donor in good health. V and J are TRBV29-1 and TRBJ2-1; 7 positions match TRBD2. The specimen was non-Treg CD4+ T cells sorted from blood. In nucleotides, the CDR3 is TGCAGCGTTGGCCGGGGGGACAATGAGCAGTTCTTC. This sequence encodes CSVGRGDNEQFF.